These 8 T cell receptor beta chains were all obtained from the same sample, sequenced in a study of T-cell reconstitution after alpha-beta-depleted transplantation in children. Unique molecular identifiers were incorporated during preparation of the TCRbeta library. TCRdb re-analysed the PCR reads in MiXCR, keeping a single row per CDR3 protein. The sample holds a few hundred thousand distinct CDR3 sequences, approximately 9.8% seen once. The sample consisted of PBMCs from the stem cell graft donor, taken from the stem cell graft. These receptors were collected from a human donor who donated a stem cell graft to a child with SCID.

This clonotype appeared many times. The chain uses TRBV20-1 and TRBJ2-2; no clear D gene. Germline loops: CDR1 DFQATT, CDR2 SNEGSKA (reference sequence). CDR3 length equals 19 residues. V was clipped by 3 bases and J by 1 base, with 24 bases between them. The CDR3 protein is CSASPARTAEALNTGELFF. DNA of the CDR3: TGCAGTGCTAGTCCAGCCCGGACGGCCGAGGCTTTGAACACCGGGGAGCTGTTTTTT.

This clonotype was detected many times. The J gene is TRBJ1-6, the V gene TRBV12-3 or TRBV12-4, with D possibly TRBD1 on 5 matching bases. V shed 6 bases and J shed 5 bases, with 20 bases lying between them. The CDR3 extends over 17 amino acids. The CDR3 is CASSQRGGAGNNSPLHF. DNA for the CDR3: TGTGCCAGCAGCCAAAGGGGAGGGGCCGGCAATAATTCACCCCTCCACTTT.

The V and J genes are TRBV4-2 and TRBJ1-1; D possibly corresponds to TRBD1 (6 bases). Between the trimmed V and J ends, which lost 0 bases and 7 bases, there was a span of 12 bases. The CDR3 runs 14 residues. Germline-derived CDR1 and CDR2 are LGHNA and YNFKEQ. Here the CDR3 DNA reads TGTGCCAGCAGCCAAGATGGGCAAGGGGGTGAAGCTTTCTTT. Translating gives CASSQDGQGGEAFF.

This clonotype has ten or more counts. The rearrangement links TRBV4-3 to TRBJ2-1; D unclear. Germline V lookup: CDR1 LGHNA, CDR2 YSLEER. The CDR3 extends over 14 amino acids. The germline V and J ends were trimmed by 3 bases and 0 bases, with 6 bases remaining between them. In DNA form, the CDR3 reads TGCGCCAGCAGCCACACGTACTCCTACAATGAGCAGTTCTTC. This sequence encodes CASSHTYSYNEQFF.

This clonotype appeared many times. The rearrangement uses TRBV12-3 or TRBV12-4 and TRBJ2-3; the match to TRBD2 covers 8 bases. The CDR3 runs 15 residues. The J segment lost 1 base and the V segment lost 3 bases, leaving 3 bases of the junction unmatched. This CDR3 reads CASSLGAGGTDTQYF. The CDR3 nucleotides are TGTGCCAGCAGTTTGGGAGCGGGGGGCACAGATACGCAGTATTTT.

The V call is TRBV20-1, the J call TRBJ2-5; TRBD1 is a possible D gene (6 bases). V shed 1 base and J shed 6 bases, with 30 bases lying between them. Per germline, CDR1 DFQATT and CDR2 SNEGSKA (reference sequence). This CDR3 is built from 19 residues. CDR3 sequence reads: CSARGTLLLTGDNWKTQYF. In DNA, the CDR3 is TGCAGTGCTAGAGGGACCCTACTTCTGACAGGCGACAACTGGAAGACCCAGTACTTC.

The table lists this clonotype with many counts. The chain recombines TRBV5-1 with TRBJ2-1, with TRBD1 as a possible D gene (6 bases). CDR1 SGHRS and CDR2 YFSETQ come from the germline V gene. This CDR3 comprises 14 residues. The V gene lost 7 bases and the J gene lost 3 bases, with 14 bases spanning the gap. Here the CDR3 DNA reads TGCGCCAGCCGCCCGCCAGGGGTCTACAATGAGCAGTTCTTC. The encoded protein is CASRPPGVYNEQFF.

This clonotype has only a few counts. This chain connects TRBV6-5 to TRBJ2-7; TRBD2 aligns across 8 bases. V was clipped by 2 bases and J by 1 base; unmatched bases: 10. CDR3 length equals 17 residues. Germline CDR1 and CDR2: MNHEY and SVGAGI. The chain's CDR3 is CASSYAVAGGLSYEQYF. CDR3 in DNA: TGTGCCAGCAGTTACGCGGTTGCGGGGGGCTTATCCTACGAGCAGTACTTC.